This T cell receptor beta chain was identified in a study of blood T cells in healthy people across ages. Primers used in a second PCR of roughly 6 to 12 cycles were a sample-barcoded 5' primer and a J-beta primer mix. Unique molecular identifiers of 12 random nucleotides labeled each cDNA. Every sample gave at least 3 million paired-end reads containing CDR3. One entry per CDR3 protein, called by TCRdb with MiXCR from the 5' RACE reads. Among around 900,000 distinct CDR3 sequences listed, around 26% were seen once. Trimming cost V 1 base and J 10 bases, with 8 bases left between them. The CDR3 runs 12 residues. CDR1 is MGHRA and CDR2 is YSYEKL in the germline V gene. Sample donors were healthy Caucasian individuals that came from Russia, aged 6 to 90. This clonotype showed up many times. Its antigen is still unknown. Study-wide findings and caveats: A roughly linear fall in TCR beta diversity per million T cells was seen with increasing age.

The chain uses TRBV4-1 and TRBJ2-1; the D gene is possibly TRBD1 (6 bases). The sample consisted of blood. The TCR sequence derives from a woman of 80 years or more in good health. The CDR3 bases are TGCGCCAGCAGCCAAGTGGGACACGAGCAGTTCTTC. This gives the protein CASSQVGHEQFF.